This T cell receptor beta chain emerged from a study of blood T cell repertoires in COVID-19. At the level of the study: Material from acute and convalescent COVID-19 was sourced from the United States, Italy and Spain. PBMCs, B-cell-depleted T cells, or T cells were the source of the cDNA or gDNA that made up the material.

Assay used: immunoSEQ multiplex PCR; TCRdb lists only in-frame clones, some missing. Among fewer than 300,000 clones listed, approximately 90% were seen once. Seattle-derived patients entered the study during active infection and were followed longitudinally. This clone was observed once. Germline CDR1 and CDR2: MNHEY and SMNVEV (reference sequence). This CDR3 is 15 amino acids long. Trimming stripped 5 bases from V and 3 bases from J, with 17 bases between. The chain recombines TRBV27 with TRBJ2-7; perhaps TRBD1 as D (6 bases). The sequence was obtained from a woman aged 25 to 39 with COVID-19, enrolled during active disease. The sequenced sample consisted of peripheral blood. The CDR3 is CASSAERTEFYEQYF. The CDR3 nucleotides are TGTGCCAGCAGTGCCGAGCGGACAGAGTTCTACGAGCAGTACTTC.